What follows describes a single T cell receptor (beta chain). The CDR3 sequence is 14 residues long. The germline gives CDR1 KGHSH, CDR2 LQKENI. With 3 bases removed from V and 4 bases from J, the gap between germline ends came to 11 bases. This sample is drawn from a study of cytomegalovirus exposure and HLA in healthy donors. Vbeta (60) and Jbeta (13) primers were used in the PCR. Libraries were prepared by immunoSEQ multiplex PCR; TCRdb keeps only in-frame clonotypes and omits some of them. This repertoire shows roughly 170,000 clones, roughly 84% found once; its top ten account for approximately 1.6%.

Sequencing was done on a sample of PBMCs. This TCR was sampled from a male donor in good health and CMV-seronegative. The chain employs TRBV18 and TRBJ2-3, with TRBD2 as a possible D gene (5 bases). This CDR3 reads CASSPRDNADTQYF. CDR3 DNA sequence: TGTGCCAGCTCACCGAGGGATAATGCAGATACGCAGTATTTT.